A selection of T cell receptor beta chains follows, all from one sample in a study of CD8 T cells in Susac syndrome. A single record per CDR3 protein comes from TCRdb applying MiXCR to the immunoSEQ multiplex PCR reads. The repertoire includes 150,000 to 160,000 distinct CDR3 sequences, over 85% of them detected once, and around 0.21% sits in the top ten. Source material: CD8+ T cells from PBMCs. These receptor sequences come from a human donor with multiple sclerosis. Each CDR3 is given with its conserved first and last residue. The D gene is left open where the match is weak. For some rows the clone size is stated as once, few or many, or as a class when expanded; others skip it.

abundance	v_gene	j_gene	d_gene	CDR3nt	CDR3aa
-	TRBV3-1	TRBJ2-5	TRBD2	TGTGCCAGCAGCCAAGTCCTAGCGGGGTTAGGAGAGACCCAGTACTTC	CASSQVLAGLGETQYF
-	TRBV7-9	TRBJ2-3	-	TGTGCCAGCAGCGAATCTTGGGATACGCAGTATTTT	CASSESWDTQYF
-	TRBV5-1	TRBJ1-1	-	TGCGCCAGCAGCTACAACCGAGGGACGGGTCTTGGGTTGAACACTGAAGCTTTCTTT	CASSYNRGTGLGLNTEAFF
-	TRBV7-9	TRBJ2-7	-	TGTGCCAGCAGCGACGGACGGTCCTACGAGCAGTACTTC	CASSDGRSYEQYF
-	TRBV21-1	TRBJ2-1	-	TGTGCCCTCCGGGGGATTAGCGGGGGGCCCAATGAGCAGTTCTTC	CALRGISGGPNEQFF
-	TRBV20-1	TRBJ2-2	-	TGCAGTGCTAGGGTGGACGGGGAGCTGTTTTTT	CSARVDGELFF
-	TRBV9	TRBJ2-1	-	TGTGCCAGCAGCGTAGCTAGCGACAGGGTCACCTACAATGAGCAGTTCTTC	CASSVASDRVTYNEQFF
once	TRBV9	TRBJ1-3	-	TGTGCCAGCAGCGTCAGCTCTGGAAACACCATATATTTT	CASSVSSGNTIYF
-	TRBV7-9	TRBJ1-4	TRBD1	TGTGCCAGCAGCCCCTGGGACAGGGCGGCGGAAAAACTGTTTTTT	CASSPWDRAAEKLFF
-	TRBV27	TRBJ2-1	TRBD2	TGTGCCAGCAGCCGATTATCGGGGGCTAGCGGGGCCGATGAGCAGTTCTTC	CASSRLSGASGADEQFF
once	TRBV27	TRBJ1-2	-	TGTGCCACCGCCGACGGAGCGGGCTACACCTTC	CATADGAGYTF
-	TRBV5-1	TRBJ2-3	-	TGCGCCAGCAGCTTGGCGTTCAGTGCTAGCACAGATACGCAGTATTTT	CASSLAFSASTDTQYF
-	TRBV7-9	TRBJ1-2	-	TGTGCCAGCAGCCCCCCGCGCCAAAACGACCCGAGGGATGGCTACACCTTC	CASSPPRQNDPRDGYTF
-	TRBV14	TRBJ1-2	-	TGTGCCAGCAGCCAGTGGGATGACGGAGCTTATGGCTACACCTTC	CASSQWDDGAYGYTF
-	TRBV12-3/TRBV12-4	TRBJ2-1	-	TGTGCCAGCAGTTTCCGGGAAAATGAGCAGTTCTTC	CASSFRENEQFF
-	TRBV19	TRBJ2-3	TRBD1	TGTGCCAGTAGTATTGGGGGGACAGGGGCATATTTT	CASSIGGTGAYF
-	TRBV12-3/TRBV12-4	TRBJ2-2	TRBD1	TGTGCCAGCAGCTCAGACAGGGGGCAGGCCGGGGAGCTGTTTTTT	CASSSDRGQAGELFF
-	TRBV11-2	TRBJ1-1	-	TGTGCCAGCAGCCAGCCATGGCCGGCTTTCTTT	CASSQPWPAFF
-	TRBV30	TRBJ1-6	-	TGTGCCTGGAGTGGGGAGACAGATCCCTATAATTCACCCCTCCACTTT	CAWSGETDPYNSPLHF
once	TRBV3-1	TRBJ2-1	-	TGTGCCAGCAGCCAAGAAAGGTGGGGATCGAACAATGAGCAGTTCTTC	CASSQERWGSNNEQFF
-	TRBV20-1	TRBJ2-5	-	TGCAGTGCTGGGGGACTTACGTACCAAGAGACCCAGTACTTC	CSAGGLTYQETQYF
-	TRBV4-3	TRBJ2-1	TRBD2	TGCGCCAGCAGCCAGATACGGGGGGAAGCCTACAATGAGCAGTTCTTC	CASSQIRGEAYNEQFF
-	TRBV15	TRBJ2-1	-	TGTGCCACCAGCTCAGGGAACGAGCAGTTCTTC	CATSSGNEQFF
-	TRBV12-3/TRBV12-4	TRBJ2-7	TRBD2	TGTGCCAGCAGTGACACTAGCGGGGGCCCGGAGCAGTACTTC	CASSDTSGGPEQYF
-	TRBV20-1	TRBJ2-1	-	TGCAGTGCTAGAGATAGGAGCGATCTATACAATGAGCAGTTCTTC	CSARDRSDLYNEQFF
-	TRBV12-5	TRBJ1-2	TRBD1	TGTGCTAGTGGTTCGTTCGGGGCCAGGGGGCAGGTTGGCTACACCTTC	CASGSFGARGQVGYTF
-	TRBV15	TRBJ2-7	-	TGTGCCACCAGCGAGGGGGGGGACTCCTACGAGCAGTACTTC	CATSEGGDSYEQYF
-	TRBV5-6	TRBJ2-1	-	TGTGCCAGCAGTTCCACGGCCGGTGGTGAGCAGTTCTTC	CASSSTAGGEQFF
-	TRBV27	TRBJ2-1	-	TGTGCCAGCAGTGACGGAGACGGGGCCCCCTACAATGAGCAGTTCTTC	CASSDGDGAPYNEQFF
-	TRBV2	TRBJ1-1	-	TGTGCCAGCAGGAAAGGGGTGGGGAACACTGAAGCTTTCTTT	CASRKGVGNTEAFF
-	TRBV3-1	TRBJ1-1	-	TGTGCCAGCAGCCGAGACGGGAACACAGGGTTTCGACCTGGAGCTTTCTTT	CASSRDGNTGFRPGAFF
once	TRBV15	TRBJ2-1	TRBD2	TGTGCCACCAGCACGGATCTAGCGGGTAATGAGCAGTTCTTC	CATSTDLAGNEQFF
-	TRBV11-2	TRBJ2-2	-	TGTGCCAGCAGCTCATCATCGGCCGGGGAGCTGTTTTTT	CASSSSSAGELFF
-	TRBV9	TRBJ1-1	-	TGTGCCAGCAGCCCTGGGACTGCTGAAGCTTTCTTT	CASSPGTAEAFF
-	TRBV4-2	TRBJ1-1	-	TGTGCCAGCAGACAGTTTGAGGTCGGTGAAGCTTTCTTT	CASRQFEVGEAFF
-	TRBV7-9	TRBJ2-2	-	TGTGCCAGCAGCGCTTTCGCCGGGGAGCTGTTTTTT	CASSAFAGELFF
-	TRBV11-2	TRBJ2-7	TRBD1	TGTGCCAGCAGCGTTCGGCCCCGGGACAGGGGGCCGGGGCAGTACTTC	CASSVRPRDRGPGQYF
once	TRBV29-1	TRBJ2-1	-	TGCAGCGTTAGGAAGTCCAATGAGCAGTTCTTC	CSVRKSNEQFF
-	TRBV5-1	TRBJ2-3	-	TGCGCCAGCAGCTTGCAAAGGGGGTTGCAAGGAGATACGCAGTATTTT	CASSLQRGLQGDTQYF
-	TRBV15	TRBJ2-3	TRBD2	TGTGCCTCCTCGGGGGGGTCTTATACGCAGTATTTT	CASSGGSYTQYF
few	TRBV28	TRBJ2-7	-	TGTGCCAGCAGTTTAATCGGCGAGCAGTACTTC	CASSLIGEQYF
-	TRBV7-3	TRBJ2-7	-	TGTGCCAGCAGCTTAGGGGGAGGAGGATCGGTGCAGTACTTC	CASSLGGGGSVQYF
-	TRBV7-9	TRBJ1-2	TRBD1	TGTGCCAGCAGCCCCGGGACAGGGGGTTCGGTCTATGGCTACACCTTC	CASSPGTGGSVYGYTF
-	TRBV28	TRBJ1-2	-	TGTGCCAGCAGCTTAAGATCAGGGGTGATCTATGGCTACACCTTC	CASSLRSGVIYGYTF
-	TRBV5-1	TRBJ2-3	TRBD1	TGCGCCAGCACTACCGGGACAGGGCGCACAGATACGCAGTATTTT	CASTTGTGRTDTQYF
-	TRBV24-1	TRBJ2-5	-	TGTGCCACCAGTGATCGGGGACGGTTCCAAGAGACCCAGTACTTC	CATSDRGRFQETQYF
-	TRBV29-1	TRBJ1-4	TRBD1	TGCAGCGTCCGGGGTCGGGACAGCAATAATGAAAAACTGTTTTTT	CSVRGRDSNNEKLFF
-	TRBV9	TRBJ2-3	TRBD2	TGTGCCAGCAGCGTAGCTGGCGGGGGGATCACAGATACGCAGTATTTT	CASSVAGGGITDTQYF